Only a few counts were recorded for the clone carrying this T cell receptor beta chain. The antigen is undetermined. The source of the sample is a study of cytomegalovirus exposure and HLA in healthy donors. General observations from the study: A prior analysis recorded that most TCR beta V segments were productive about 87% or about 30% of the time.

Researchers ran the PCR with 60 Vbeta and 13 Jbeta primers. Original analysis: About 11 million of some 80 million unique TCR beta chains were shared, per a later count. Repertoires were generated with immunoSEQ multiplex PCR, while TCRdb's copy carries only in-frame clones and drops some. V, J and clone size derive from that table, while D and trimming were established from the DNA sequence. The profile covers roughly 120,000 clones, with roughly 69% appearing a single time and around 9.7% taken by the ten largest. V was trimmed by 0 bases and J by 2 bases, leaving 10 bases between them. CDR1 LGHNA and CDR2 YNFKEQ come from the germline V gene. The CDR3 has 16 amino acids.

The chain joins TRBV4-2 to TRBJ2-2; D unresolved. This receptor was taken from a woman aged 40 to 50 in good health and CMV-seropositive. Specimen: PBMCs. This CDR3 is CASSQDVGDNTGELFF. The CDR3 nucleotides read TGTGCCAGCAGCCAAGATGTCGGAGATAACACCGGGGAGCTGTTTTTT.